This T cell receptor beta chain was recorded in a study of CD8+ T cells in alopecia areata. Study in general: Patients received oral tofacitinib, 5 to 10 mg twice daily, for moderate-to-severe alopecia areata. Study results and caveats: Under tofacitinib, numerous expanded lesional clonotypes remained detectable in scalp and blood. Sequencing of scalp samples also captures resident alphabeta T cells of normal skin. Especially in alopecia totalis/universalis, lesional scalp showed greater clonality than normal scalp did.

Per the germline V gene, CDR1 is MDHEN and CDR2 is SYDVKM. This CDR3 has 15 residues. V was shortened by 7 bases and J by 9 bases, with 22 bases between the two germline ends. Extraction of RNA preceded its reverse transcription into cDNA, which served as the sequencing template. The table came from immunoSEQ multiplex PCR; TCRdb's copy has only in-frame clones and leaves some out. Seen here are 150,000 to 250,000 clones, roughly three fifths observed once, and the top ten hold 3% to 4%. The treatment was: oral pan-JAK inhibitor, 5-10 mg twice daily. As for this clone: Its target is unknown.

This sequence joins TRBV28 and TRBJ1-5; the D gene is possibly TRBD1 (5 bases). The material sequenced was CD4+ T cells sorted from blood, taken at week 4, from a patient treated with tofacitinib. The clonotype was recovered from a human donor with alopecia areata. The CDR3: CASISDTYQELPQHF. The CDR3 DNA follows: TGTGCCAGCATCTCGGACACCTATCAAGAACTGCCCCAGCATTTT.